The 14 T cell receptor beta chains below all came from one sample that was sequenced in a study of T-cell reconstitution after alpha-beta-depleted transplantation in children. For TCRbeta, the library was prepared with unique molecular identifiers. TCRdb itself ran the PCR reads through MiXCR, one entry per CDR3 protein. The sample lists 250,000 to 400,000 distinct CDR3 sequences; roughly 21% were seen once. This specimen was PBMCs, mostly from graft donor cells, taken 180 days after TCRalphabeta/CD19-depleted stem cell transplant. These receptor sequences come from a male patient between 10 and 17 years old who had a stem cell transplant for acute lymphoblastic leukemia, so the T cells may come from the graft donor.

This clonotype is a singleton in its sample. V is TRBV2 and J is TRBJ2-5; D perhaps matches TRBD2 (6 bases). V lost 8 bases to trimming and J lost 5 bases, with 18 bases between them. CDR3 length: 14 residues. Germline loops: CDR1 SNHLY, CDR2 FYNNEI. The CDR3 DNA follows: TGTGCCAGCCTCGGGGGAGAAGTGGCGGAGACCCAGTACTTC. Its translation: CASLGGEVAETQYF.

The chain carries TRBV5-1 and TRBJ2-5; the match to TRBD1 covers 11 bases. The CDR3 runs 16 residues. Germline CDR1 is SGHRS and CDR2 is YFSETQ. J lost 4 bases, V lost 0 bases, and 5 bases had no gene match. The CDR3 is CASSLAGQGARETQYF. The CDR3 bases are TGCGCCAGCAGCTTGGCCGGACAGGGGGCGAGAGAGACCCAGTACTTC.

This sequence joins TRBV10-3 and TRBJ2-1, with 9 bases aligning to TRBD2. This CDR3 has 15 amino acids. Germline values: CDR1 ENHRY, CDR2 SYGVKD. J lost 0 bases, V lost 3 bases, and 0 bases had no gene match. The CDR3: CAISDSGSSYNEQFF. For the CDR3, the DNA is TGTGCCATCAGTGATAGCGGGAGCTCCTACAATGAGCAGTTCTTC.

This clonotype has only a few counts. The chain recombines TRBV4-2 with TRBJ2-2; 12 positions match TRBD2. This CDR3 comprises 19 residues. J lost 0 bases, V lost 4 bases, and 9 bases had no gene match. Germline lookup yields CDR1 LGHNA and CDR2 YNFKEQ. CDR3 DNA sequence: TGTGCCAGCAGCCGCTCACTAGCGGGAGGTTTTACGAACACCGGGGAGCTGTTTTTT. Protein product: CASSRSLAGGFTNTGELFF.

This clonotype was recorded a few times. This chain's CDR3 is CASSFRGGTSADTQYF. In nucleotides, the CDR3 is TGCGCCAGCAGCTTTCGGGGTGGGACTAGCGCAGATACGCAGTATTTT. The V call is TRBV5-1, the J call TRBJ2-3; 10 bases match TRBD2. The trim removed 2 bases at V and 4 bases at J, leaving 7 bases unmatched. Germline loops: CDR1 SGHRS, CDR2 YFSETQ. The CDR3 has 16 residues.

This rearrangement joins TRBV5-1 to TRBJ2-2; D is perhaps TRBD2 (6 bases). V was pared by 2 bases and J by 0 bases, with 17 bases between. The V gene's germline CDR1 is SGHRS and CDR2 YFSETQ. The CDR3 sequence is 18 residues long. DNA of the CDR3: TGCGCCAGCAGCTTATCCCCCGGAGGAGGGACGAACACCGGGGAGCTGTTTTTT. Its protein is CASSLSPGGGTNTGELFF.

This clonotype has more than one count but fewer than ten. In DNA form, the CDR3 reads TGCAGTGCTAGGCGAAAGTCTAACTATGGCTACACCTTC. This gives the protein CSARRKSNYGYTF. The chain has TRBV20-1 and TRBJ1-2; the D is unclear. This CDR3 is built from 13 residues. Per the germline V gene, CDR1 is DFQATT and CDR2 is SNEGSKA (reference sequence). V lost 3 bases, J lost 0 bases, and 8 bases lay in between.

This clonotype was found a few times. CDR3 DNA sequence: TGCGCCAGCAGCCTAGGGCAGGACTATCAGCCCCAGCATTTT. Its protein product is CASSLGQDYQPQHF. This rearrangement joins TRBV5-1 to TRBJ1-5; D ambiguous. Germline loops: CDR1 SGHRS, CDR2 YFSETQ. CDR3 length: 14 residues. V gave up 4 bases and J gave up 5 bases, with 13 bases separating them. Drawing the rest from reference TRBV5-1 and TRBJ1-5, the complete variable domain is KAGVTQTPRYLIKTRGQQVTLSCSPISGHRSVSWYQQTPGQGLQFLFEYFSETQRNKGNFPGRFSGRQFSNSRSEMNVSTLELGDSALYLCASSLGQDYQPQHFGDGTRLSIL.

This chain joins TRBV6-1 and TRBJ1-5; perhaps TRBD1 as D (6 bases). With 4 bases removed from V and 6 bases from J, the gap between germline ends came to 16 bases. The germline gives CDR1 MNHNS, CDR2 SASEGT. CDR3 length: 15 amino acids. The CDR3 loop reads CASSGGPRGSQPQHF. The CDR3 bases are TGTGCCAGCAGTGGGGGGCCTCGGGGTAGTCAGCCCCAGCATTTT.

Turning to this clonotype: At one end the junction does not follow the germline gene, possibly because of a read error. The rearrangement uses TRBV14 and TRBJ2-3; D is unclear. This CDR3 has 13 residues. Germline V gives CDR1 SGHDN, CDR2 FVKESK. CDR3 sequence: CASTQEVQDTQYF. In DNA, the CDR3 is TGTGCCAGCACCCAAGAGGTCCAAGATACGCAGTATTTT.

The J gene is TRBJ2-7, the V gene TRBV9, with 7 bases aligning to TRBD2. CDR3 size: 15 residues. CDR1 is SGDLS, CDR2 YYNGEE, per germline. V shed 1 base, J shed 5 bases, and the junction held 9 bases outside the gene matches. The chain's CDR3 is CASSVLSGGSDEQYF. The CDR3 DNA is TGTGCCAGCAGCGTATTGTCCGGGGGGAGCGACGAGCAGTACTTC.

This clonotype has just a few counts. V usage is TRBV27 and J usage is TRBJ2-2; D gene ambiguous. This CDR3 contains 14 residues. The germline V gene encodes CDR1 MNHEY and CDR2 SMNVEV (reference sequence). Deletions cut 6 bases from V and 1 base from J, with 9 bases between. Written as DNA, the CDR3 is TGTGCCAGCAGGGGTGCGTGGAACACCGGGGAGCTGTTTTTT. This translates into CASRGAWNTGELFF.

The V call is TRBV24-1, the J call TRBJ2-1, with 7 nucleotides matching TRBD2. After removal of 6 bases from V and 6 bases from J, the junction contained 10 bases not matched to a gene. The CDR3 runs to 15 residues. Germline CDR1 KGHDR, CDR2 SFDVKD. The CDR3 sequence: CATSPRGLPPNEQFF. Here the CDR3 DNA reads TGTGCCACCAGTCCAAGGGGACTACCACCCAATGAGCAGTTCTTC.

This clonotype was counted a few times. The V and J genes are TRBV4-1 and TRBJ1-4, with a weak D call TRBD1 (6 bases). This CDR3 is 17 amino acids long. CDR1 and CDR2 from the germline V gene are MGHRA and YSYEKL. V lost 0 bases and J 8 bases, leaving 19 bases between the germline ends. The CDR3 nucleotides read TGCGCCAGCAGCCAAGATGAGAGGAAGAACAGGGACGAAAAACTGTTTTTT. This codes for CASSQDERKNRDEKLFF.